Below, 23 T cell receptor beta chains from the same sample are listed, as sequenced in a study of graft-versus-host responses after intestinal transplantation. The data were produced by immunoSEQ multiplex PCR, yet TCRdb's version contains in-frame clones alone and is incomplete. Among 4,600 or so clones listed, about 25% were seen once. This specimen consisted of alloreactive CD4+ T cells from a mixed lymphocyte reaction culture, obtained before intestinal transplant. Subset noted: CFSE-low proliferating T cells sorted from approximately 6-day pre-transplant mixed lymphocyte reaction (GvH or HvG direction). The receptors were gathered from a human patient who received an intestinal transplant.

This clone is medium-sized. The chain is built from TRBV5-1 and TRBJ1-6; D not certain. Trimming removed 4 bases at V and 1 base at J, with 12 bases between. The CDR3 length is 16 residues. Germline values: CDR1 SGHRS, CDR2 YFSETQ. The CDR3 bases are TGCGCCAGCAGCCCCATGGGTGGGTCCTATAATTCACCCCTCCACTTT. Translation: CASSPMGGSYNSPLHF.

This clone was observed a few times. DNA of the CDR3: TGTGCCAGCTCACCAGGGGGCAATCAGCCCCAGCATTTT. Amino acid sequence: CASSPGGNQPQHF. The chain combines TRBV18 with TRBJ1-5, with no clear D. Trimming removed 2 bases at V and 2 bases at J, with 4 bases between. CDR3 length equals 13 residues. Germline assignment: CDR1 KGHSH and CDR2 LQKENI.

This clone counts as medium-sized. This chain joins TRBV19 and TRBJ1-1; no clear D gene. CDR3 length: 12 residues. Trimming stripped 4 bases from V and 5 bases from J, with 8 bases between. Looked up from germline, CDR1 is LNHDA and CDR2 is SQIVND (reference sequence). The CDR3 DNA reads TGTGCCAGTAGTAGAAGAGAAACTGAAGCTTTCTTT. As protein: CASSRRETEAFF.

The chain carries TRBV18 and TRBJ1-2, with D perhaps matching TRBD1 (5 bases). From germline, CDR1 is KGHSH and CDR2 LQKENI. This CDR3 comprises 17 residues. V lost 3 bases and J lost 2, with 19 bases in between. The CDR3 bases are TGTGCCAGCTCACCTCCGGGGAGGGGCGCCTACAACTATGGCTACACCTTC. It encodes CASSPPGRGAYNYGYTF.

This clone occurred a few times. J is TRBJ1-6 and V is TRBV7-7; no reliable D call. The CDR3 is 13 residues long. V was cut by 1 base and J by 9 bases, with 7 bases left in between. Germline CDR1 reads SSHAT; CDR2 reads FNYEAQ (reference sequence). CDR3 sequence reads: CASSLEGTSPLHF. The CDR3 bases are TGTGCCAGCAGCTTAGAAGGTACTTCACCCCTCCACTTT.

This rearrangement joins TRBV6-4 to TRBJ2-7; TRBD2 is a possible D gene (5 bases). The CDR3 is made up of 14 amino acids. CDR1 MRHNA and CDR2 SNTAGT come from the germline V gene. V gave up 7 bases and J gave up 0 bases, with 13 bases separating them. The CDR3 reads CASTPGSGSYEQYF. The DNA of the CDR3 is TGTGCCAGCACCCCGGGGAGCGGCTCCTACGAGCAGTACTTC.

This clone turned up a few times. The V call is TRBV6-6, the J call TRBJ1-4; 10 bases line up with TRBD1. V gave up 6 bases and J gave up 8 bases; unmatched junction bases: 6. CDR1 is MNHNY, CDR2 SVGAGI, per germline (reference sequence). There are 14 residues in the CDR3. Here the CDR3 reads CASRPGQGREKLFF. The CDR3 DNA follows: TGTGCCAGCAGACCGGGACAGGGGAGGGAAAAACTGTTTTTT.

This clone has only a few counts. V and J are TRBV9 and TRBJ2-5, with a weak D call TRBD2 (6 bases). The assigned J gene may be wrong: the sequence end matches TRBJ2-7 better. The CDR3 covers 12 residues. CDR1 is SGDLS and CDR2 is YYNGEE in the germline V gene. CDR3 protein: CASSGGEAEQYF. The CDR3 DNA is TGTGCCAGCAGCGGGGGGGAAGCCGAGCAGTACTTC.

By sample share, this clone is medium-sized. The chain recombines TRBV27 with TRBJ1-4; D is possibly TRBD1 (5 bases). V gave up 6 bases and J gave up 0 bases, with 11 bases separating them. The CDR3 covers 15 residues. CDR1 is MNHEY, CDR2 SMNVEV, per germline (reference sequence). As DNA, the CDR3 is TGTGCCAGCAGCCTTAGGGGCGCAACTAATGAAAAACTGTTTTTT. This translates into CASSLRGATNEKLFF.

The chain links TRBV19 to TRBJ2-3, with TRBD2 identical over 14 bases. Germline trimming cut 5 bases from V and 5 bases from J; bases unmatched to any gene: 12. The CDR3 totals 18 residues. Germline V gives CDR1 LNHDA, CDR2 SQIVND (reference sequence). For the CDR3, the DNA is TGTGCCAGTAGTCCCCGACCTTCGACTAGCGGGAGGGGAGATACGCAGTATTTT. It translates to CASSPRPSTSGRGDTQYF.

This clone occurred a few times. The chain joins TRBV7-3 to TRBJ2-1, with D unresolved. The CDR3 sequence is 12 residues long. Trimming removed 3 bases at V and 9 bases at J, with 9 bases between. In germline, CDR1 is SGHTA, CDR2 FQGTGA. The CDR3, as DNA: TGTGCCAGCAGCTTCTCTAAGGGTGAGCAGTTCTTC. It translates to CASSFSKGEQFF. Complete variable domain (other parts from reference TRBV7-3 and TRBJ2-1): GAGVSQTPSNKVTEKGKYVELRCDPISGHTALYWYRQSLGQGPEFLIYFQGTGAADDSGLPNDRFFAVRPEGSVSTLKIQRTERGDSAVYLCASSFSKGEQFFGPGTRLTVL.

This clone turned up a few times. The V gene is TRBV5-1, the J gene TRBJ2-7; TRBD1 is a possible D gene (5 bases). V was trimmed by 4 bases and J by 1 base, leaving 12 bases between them. Germline loops: CDR1 SGHRS, CDR2 YFSETQ. The CDR3 sequence is 14 residues long. Written as DNA, the CDR3 is TGCGCCAGCAGCAACCCCCAGGGTTCCTACGAGCAGTACTTC. It translates to CASSNPQGSYEQYF.

The sample holds a few counts of this clone. The CDR3 here is CASSGGQGPAYGYTF. Written as DNA, the CDR3 is TGTGCCAGCAGTGGAGGACAGGGACCCGCCTATGGCTACACCTTC. The chain is built from TRBV6-5 and TRBJ1-2, with 8 bases lining up with TRBD1. The J segment lost 4 bases and the V segment lost 5 bases, leaving 9 bases of the junction unmatched. There are 15 residues in the CDR3. Germline V gene lookup returns CDR1 MNHEY and CDR2 SVGAGI.

This chain joins TRBV10-3 and TRBJ2-6; D gene unclear. Looked up from germline, CDR1 is ENHRY and CDR2 is SYGVKD. The CDR3 is 15 amino acids. The V end lost 5 bases, the J end lost 5 bases, and 13 bases lay between the germline ends. CDR3 sequence: CAISSTRCRANVLTF. For the CDR3, the DNA is TGTGCCATCAGTAGCACGCGCTGTCGGGCCAACGTCCTGACTTTC.

In the case of this clone: One base separates it from a far larger clone, so it is likely a read error. The chain links TRBV6-6 to TRBJ1-2; D is possibly TRBD1 (6 bases). V was pared by 11 bases and J by 4 bases, with 17 bases between. From germline, CDR1 is MNHNY and CDR2 SVGAGI (reference sequence). The CDR3 extends over 13 amino acids. CDR3 in amino acids: CASSWGQVYGYTF. CDR3 DNA: TGTGCCTCATCATGGGGGCAGGTCTATGGCTACACCTTC.

This clone was seen only once. V and J are TRBV6-5 and TRBJ1-3; maybe TRBD1 (6 bases). This CDR3 is built from 14 residues. Trimming took off 5 bases at V and 2 bases at J, with 10 bases between the two ends. Per the germline V gene, CDR1 is MNHEY and CDR2 is SVGAGI. The CDR3 DNA sequence: TGTGCCAGCAGTCCGCAGGGGACTGGAAACACCATATATTTT. This encodes CASSPQGTGNTIYF.

The chain joins TRBV27 to TRBJ2-7; D may be TRBD1 or TRBD2 (5 bases each). This CDR3 region has 14 residues. The V and J ends lost 7 bases and 4 bases respectively, with 17 bases between them. CDR1 and CDR2 from the germline V gene are MNHEY and SMNVEV (reference sequence). In nucleotides, the CDR3 is TGTGCCAGCATCCGGGACCGCTCTTTTTACGAGCAGTACTTC. This gives the protein CASIRDRSFYEQYF.

This clone is labeled medium-sized. V usage is TRBV21-1 and J usage is TRBJ1-4; the D call in the table, TRBD1, was not verified against the DNA. TRBV21-1 is flagged as a pseudogene. The CDR3 covers 15 residues. The CDR3 spells CASSNRGHSGEKLFF. In DNA form, the CDR3 reads TGTGCCAGCAGCAACAGGGGGCATTCGGGGGAAAAACTGTTTTTT.

This clone was detected only a few times. This sequence joins TRBV7-3 and TRBJ1-6; 9 positions agree with TRBD1. Trimming took 2 bases from V and 6 from J; bases not matched to a gene: 2. CDR3 length: 15 amino acids. Germline CDR1 SGHTA, CDR2 FQGTGA. CDR3 residues: CASSLGDRVNSPLHF. The CDR3 bases are TGTGCCAGCAGCTTAGGGGACAGGGTTAATTCACCCCTCCACTTT.

This clone is termed medium-sized (0.01 to 0.1%). Distinct nucleotide sequences in the sample also encode this CDR3. V gene TRBV30 combines with J gene TRBJ1-5, with 11 nucleotides matching TRBD1. After removal of 7 bases from V and 2 bases from J, the junction contained 4 bases not matched to a gene. Germline V gene lookup returns CDR1 GTSNPN and CDR2 SVGIG (reference sequence). The length of the CDR3 is 14 residues. CDR3 protein: CASRTGGGNQPQHF. CDR3 coding DNA: TGTGCCTCCCGGACAGGGGGCGGCAATCAGCCCCAGCATTTT.

This clone came up a few times. This rearrangement joins TRBV6-1 to TRBJ2-3, with TRBD2 matching 10 bases. This CDR3 has 19 amino acids. Germline CDR1 and CDR2: MNHNS and SASEGT. V dropped 4 bases and J dropped 3; count of bases not matched to a gene: 16. The CDR3 nucleotides are TGTGCCAGCAGTGCAAAAAGGGGACTAGCGCCGCTTTTGACAGATACGCAGTATTTT. Encoded protein: CASSAKRGLAPLLTDTQYF.

This chain joins TRBV4-2 and TRBJ2-3; 16 bases agree with TRBD2. The V gene end was trimmed by 5 bases and the J gene end by 0 bases; junction bases not matched to a gene: 8. The CDR3 consists of 19 residues. Germline V CDR1 and CDR2: LGHNA, YNFKEQ. CDR3: CASSYTGTSGGASTDTQYF. The CDR3 DNA reads as TGTGCCAGCAGCTATACCGGGACTAGCGGGGGGGCTAGCACAGATACGCAGTATTTT.

Turning to this clone: This may stem from a read error, because a much larger clone lies one nucleotide away. Other DNA sequences in this specimen translate into the identical CDR3. The V call is TRBV7-9, the J call TRBJ2-6; 7 bases fit TRBD1. The CDR3 has 18 amino acids. The germline gives CDR1 SEHNR, CDR2 FQNEAQ (reference sequence). V trimming: 5 bases; J trimming: 0 bases; junction bases outside the gene matches: 10. DNA of the CDR3: TGTGCCAGCAGCACCGGGACAGCGCTTTTCTCTGGGGCCAACGTCCTGACTTTC. It yields the protein CASSTGTALFSGANVLTF.